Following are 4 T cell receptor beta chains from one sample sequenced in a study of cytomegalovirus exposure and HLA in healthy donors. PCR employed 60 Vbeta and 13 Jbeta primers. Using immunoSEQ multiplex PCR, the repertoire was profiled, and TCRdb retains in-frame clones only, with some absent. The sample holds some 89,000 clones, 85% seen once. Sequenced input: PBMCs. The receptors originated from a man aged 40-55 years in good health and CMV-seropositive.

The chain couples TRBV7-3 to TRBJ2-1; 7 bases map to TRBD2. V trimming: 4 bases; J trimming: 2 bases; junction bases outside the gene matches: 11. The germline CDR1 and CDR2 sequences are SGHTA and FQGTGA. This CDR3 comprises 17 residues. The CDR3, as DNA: TGTGCCAGCAGCTCTGGTATCGGGGGGAGGACCTACAATGAGCAGTTCTTC. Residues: CASSSGIGGRTYNEQFF.

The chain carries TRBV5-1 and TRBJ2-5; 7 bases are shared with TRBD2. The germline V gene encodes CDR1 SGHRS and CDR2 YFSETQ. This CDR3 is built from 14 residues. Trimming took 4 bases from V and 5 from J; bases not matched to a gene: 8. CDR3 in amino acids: CASSLNRGDETQYF. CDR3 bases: TGCGCCAGCAGCCTGAACCGGGGGGACGAGACCCAGTACTTC.

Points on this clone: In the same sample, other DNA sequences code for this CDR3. CDR3 loop: CASSSGGGTNQPQHF. The CDR3 DNA sequence: TGTGCCAGCAGCAGCGGGGGAGGGACCAATCAGCCCCAGCATTTT. The genes are TRBV9 and TRBJ1-5; D may be TRBD1 (5 bases). Between the trimmed V and J ends, which lost 4 bases and 3 bases, there was a span of 14 bases. The CDR3 contains 15 residues. CDR1 is SGDLS, CDR2 YYNGEE, per germline.

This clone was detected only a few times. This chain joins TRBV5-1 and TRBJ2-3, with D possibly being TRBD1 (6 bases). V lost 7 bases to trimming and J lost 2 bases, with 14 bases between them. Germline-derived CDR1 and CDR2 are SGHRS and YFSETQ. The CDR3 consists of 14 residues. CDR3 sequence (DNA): TGCGCCAGCTACAAACAGGGAATCACAGATACGCAGTATTTT. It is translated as CASYKQGITDTQYF.